This is a list of T cell receptor beta chains from one sample in a study of graft-versus-host responses after intestinal transplantation. Only in-frame clones appear in the TCRdb table, and some are missing; sequencing was by immunoSEQ multiplex PCR. The table has around 15,000 clones, roughly a third seen once. Specimen: alloreactive CD4+ T cells from a mixed lymphocyte reaction culture, collected before intestinal transplant. These receptors came from a human patient who received an intestinal transplant. The CDR3 runs from the conserved cysteine through the conserved F or W. The D gene is left open where the match is weak. Clone size is given for some rows only: seen once, a few or many times, or a class if the clone is expanded.

CDR3aa,CDR3nt,abundance,v_gene,j_gene,len,d_gene
CAISDPVVARWETQYF,TGTGCCATCAGTGACCCGGTAGTCGCGAGGTGGGAGACCCAGTACTTC,few,TRBV10-3,TRBJ2-5,16,.
CASSQVDRGYGYTF,TGTGCCAGCAGCCAAGTAGACAGGGGGTATGGCTACACCTTC,medium-sized,TRBV14,TRBJ1-2,14,TRBD1
CSVGTGIDYGYTF,TGCAGCGTGGGGACAGGGATCGACTATGGCTACACCTTC,.,TRBV29-1,TRBJ1-2,13,TRBD1
CASSAPDSSYEQYF,TGTGCCAGCTCAGCCCCGGACAGCTCCTACGAGCAGTACTTC,few,TRBV18,TRBJ2-7,14,.
CASSIWDRSNSPLHF,TGTGCCAGTAGTATATGGGACCGCTCCAATTCACCCCTCCACTTT,medium-sized,TRBV19,TRBJ1-6,15,.
CASSLRVGNEKLFF,TGCGCCAGCAGCTTGAGGGTTGGGAATGAAAAACTGTTTTTT,few,TRBV5-1,TRBJ1-4,14,.
CASSLELAANYEQYF,TGTGCCAGCAGCTTAGAGCTAGCGGCAAACTACGAGCAGTACTTC,few,TRBV7-9,TRBJ2-7,15,TRBD2
CASSPRDIYNSPLHF,TGTGCCAGCAGCCCCCGGGACATTTATAATTCACCCCTCCACTTT,.,TRBV11-2,TRBJ1-6,15,.
CASTTNGQQNSNQPQHF,TGCGCCAGCACCACAAACGGGCAGCAGAATAGCAATCAGCCCCAGCATTTT,few,TRBV23-1,TRBJ1-5,17,.
CASSLSGLGAYEQYF,TGTGCCAGCAGTTTATCGGGACTAGGGGCCTACGAGCAGTACTTC,.,TRBV28,TRBJ2-7,15,TRBD2
CASSVASMTPHTQYF,TGTGCCAGCAGCGTAGCCTCCATGACTCCCCATACGCAGTATTTT,few,TRBV9,TRBJ2-3,15,.
CASSPGARVYEQYF,TGTGCCAGCAGCCCTGGAGCTAGGGTCTACGAGCAGTACTTC,few,TRBV5-4,TRBJ2-7,14,.
CASSLDTGTTGELFF,TGCGCCAGCAGCTTGGATACAGGGACTACGGGGGAGCTGTTTTTT,.,TRBV5-1,TRBJ2-2,15,.
CASSLGLAYTGELFF,TGTGCCAGCAGCTTGGGGCTAGCCTACACCGGGGAGCTGTTTTTT,.,TRBV5-6,TRBJ2-2,15,.
CASSFGGRVNEQYF,TGTGCCAGCAGCTTTGGAGGGCGCGTCAACGAGCAGTACTTC,.,TRBV7-2,TRBJ2-7,14,.
CASSSGLGTAAKNIQYF,TGTGCCAGCAGCAGTGGACTGGGGACGGCAGCCAAAAACATTCAGTACTTC,few,TRBV21-1,TRBJ2-4,17,.
CASRSGGRGKNIQYF,TGTGCCAGCAGGAGCGGGGGAAGGGGAAAAAACATTCAGTACTTC,.,TRBV6-1,TRBJ2-4,15,TRBD2
CASSESWGGLTDTQYF,TGCGCCAGCAGTGAGTCGTGGGGAGGGCTCACAGATACGCAGTATTTT,few,TRBV10-2,TRBJ2-3,16,TRBD2
CASSPRFGGIGNYGYTF,TGTGCCAGCAGTCCCAGGTTTGGGGGGATCGGGAACTATGGCTACACCTTC,.,TRBV7-9,TRBJ1-2,17,.
CASSLVDRSDTQYF,TGTGCCAGCAGCTTGGTCGACAGGTCAGATACGCAGTATTTT,.,TRBV5-4,TRBJ2-3,14,.
CAPSEALSGRGGPYNEQFF,TGTGCCCCCAGTGAAGCGCTTAGCGGGAGGGGGGGGCCCTACAATGAGCAGTTCTTC,.,TRBV2,TRBJ2-1,19,TRBD2
CASSYSGRDGSPLHF,TGTGCCAGCAGTTACTCGGGCAGGGATGGTTCACCCCTCCACTTT,medium-sized,TRBV6-5,TRBJ1-6,15,.
CASSPTRAMNTEAFF,TGTGCCAGCAGTCCTACCCGGGCGATGAACACTGAAGCTTTCTTT,few,TRBV6-1,TRBJ1-1,15,.
CASSQGRGSEKLFF,TGCGCCAGCAGCCAAGGGAGGGGAAGTGAAAAACTGTTTTTT,.,TRBV4-3,TRBJ1-4,14,.
CASSLTPGQGARTGELFF,TGCGCCAGCAGCCTAACACCGGGACAGGGGGCAAGAACCGGGGAGCTGTTTTTT,.,TRBV5-1,TRBJ2-2,18,TRBD1
CASSLDNQPQHF,TGTGCCAGCAGCTTGGACAATCAGCCCCAGCATTTT,.,TRBV4-2,TRBJ1-5,12,.
CAWNKRVGELFF,TGTGCCTGGAACAAGCGGGTTGGGGAGCTGTTTTTT,medium-sized,TRBV30,TRBJ2-2,12,.
CASSMTGSGNTIYF,TGTGCCAGCAGTATGACAGGCTCTGGAAACACCATATATTTT,few,TRBV6-5,TRBJ1-3,14,.
CAIKGETEAFF,TGTGCCATCAAGGGGGAAACTGAAGCTTTCTTT,few,TRBV10-3,TRBJ1-1,11,.
CASSLYGTMNTEAFF,TGTGCCAGCAGCTTATACGGCACCATGAACACTGAAGCTTTCTTT,.,TRBV7-9,TRBJ1-1,15,.
CASSLANRRRTNYGYTF,TGTGCCAGCAGCTTAGCCAACCGGCGCCGGACGAACTATGGCTACACCTTC,.,TRBV7-2,TRBJ1-2,17,.
CASSRGIRGTDTQYF,TGTGCCAGCTCACGGGGTATTCGGGGGACAGATACGCAGTATTTT,.,TRBV18,TRBJ2-3,15,.
CAISESGGRVGGEQFF,TGTGCCATCAGTGAGTCAGGGGGGAGGGTTGGCGGTGAGCAGTTCTTC,.,TRBV10-3,TRBJ2-1,16,.